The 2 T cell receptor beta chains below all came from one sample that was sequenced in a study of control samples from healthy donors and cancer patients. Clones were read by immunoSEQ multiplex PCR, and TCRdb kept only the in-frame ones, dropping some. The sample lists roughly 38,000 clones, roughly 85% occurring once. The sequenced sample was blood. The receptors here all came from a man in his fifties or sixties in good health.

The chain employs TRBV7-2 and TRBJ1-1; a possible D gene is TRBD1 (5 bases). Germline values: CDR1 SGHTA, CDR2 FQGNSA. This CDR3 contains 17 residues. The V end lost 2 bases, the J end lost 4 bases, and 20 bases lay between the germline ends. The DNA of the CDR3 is TGTGCCAGCAGCTTACGGACTCGACAGTCAGGCAGCACTGAAGCTTTCTTT. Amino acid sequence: CASSLRTRQSGSTEAFF. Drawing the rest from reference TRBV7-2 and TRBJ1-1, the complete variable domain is GAGVSQSPSNKVTEKGKDVELRCDPISGHTALYWYRQSLGQGLEFLIYFQGNSAPDKSGLPSDRFSAERTGGSVSTLTIQRTQQEDSAVYLCASSLRTRQSGSTEAFFGQGTRLTVV.

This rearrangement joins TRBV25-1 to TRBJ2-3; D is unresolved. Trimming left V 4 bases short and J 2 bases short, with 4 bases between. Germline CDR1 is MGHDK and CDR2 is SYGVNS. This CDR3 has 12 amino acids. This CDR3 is CASSVPTDTQYF. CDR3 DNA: TGTGCCAGCAGTGTCCCCACAGATACGCAGTATTTT.